The T cell receptor beta chain under discussion was sequenced for a study of T cell changes during pregnancy in multiple sclerosis. Only in-frame clones appear in the TCRdb table, and some are missing; sequencing was by immunoSEQ multiplex PCR. The sample includes tens of thousands of clones, 90% of them seen just once. This clonotype was obtained from a female donor in good health, enrolled as a control in a pregnancy study. Sequenced material: CD4+ T cells from peripheral blood mononuclear cells, taken in the first trimester of pregnancy.

Here the CDR3 reads CASSPRAQEAGELFF. The CDR3 DNA sequence: TGTGCCAGCAGCCCCCGGGCCCAGGAGGCCGGGGAGCTGTTTTTT. The rearrangement uses TRBV11-2 and TRBJ2-2; perhaps TRBD2 as D (5 bases). Trimming took off 5 bases at V and 6 bases at J, with 16 bases between the two ends. CDR1 and CDR2 from the germline V gene are SGHAT and FQNNGV. There are 15 residues in the CDR3.